One sample yielded the 26 T cell receptor beta chains listed below, sequenced in a study of T cell responses to AZD1222 COVID-19 vaccine. TCRdb keeps only in-frame clones here, not all; method: immunoSEQ multiplex PCR. The data show around 120,000 clones, almost 95% seen once. This specimen consisted of peripheral blood, obtained 28 days after the second AZD1222 dose. These TCRs come from an adult who received the AZD1222 COVID-19 vaccine.

To note about this clone: Other DNA sequences in the sample encode the same CDR3. CDR3 nucleotides: TGTGCCAGCAGTTTGGGGTACAATGAGCAGTTCTTC. This sequence encodes CASSLGYNEQFF. This chain uses TRBV27 with TRBJ2-1, with D uncertain. The CDR3 is made up of 12 amino acids. The ends were cut back, 3 bases at V and 4 bases at J, with 4 bases in the middle. Germline CDR1 is MNHEY and CDR2 is SMNVEV (reference sequence).

V and J are TRBV6-4 and TRBJ1-2; D unresolved. Germline CDR1 reads MRHNA; CDR2 reads SNTAGT. The V and J ends lost 0 bases and 4 bases respectively, with 9 bases between them. There are 14 residues in the CDR3. Written as DNA, the CDR3 is TGTGCCAGCAGTGACTCTTCTGCTGGCTATGGCTACACCTTC. Translated: CASSDSSAGYGYTF.

The chain is built from TRBV5-6 and TRBJ2-3, with 12 bases aligning to TRBD2. The length of the CDR3 is 15 residues. Germline V gene lookup returns CDR1 SGHDT and CDR2 YYEEEE. J was trimmed by 6 bases and V by 5 bases; bases with no gene match: 7. The CDR3 nucleotides read TGTGCCAGCAGACCGACTAGCGGGAGAGGGGATACGCAGTATTTT. This sequence encodes CASRPTSGRGDTQYF.

The chain couples TRBV19 to TRBJ1-5; D not certain. Per germline, CDR1 LNHDA and CDR2 SQIVND (reference sequence). The CDR3 contains 15 residues. Trimming removed 6 bases at V and 1 base at J, with 13 bases between. This chain's CDR3 is CASRTKLGSNQPQHF. The DNA for the CDR3 is TGTGCCAGTAGAACGAAACTGGGAAGCAATCAGCCCCAGCATTTT.

The chain links TRBV4-2 to TRBJ1-4; TRBD1 might be the D (5 bases). Germline assignment: CDR1 LGHNA and CDR2 YNFKEQ. Trimming took 0 bases from V and 5 from J, leaving 13 bases between them. This CDR3 region has 16 residues. In DNA form, the CDR3 reads TGTGCCAGCAGCCAAGATCGGGACGGGGGGAATGAAAAACTGTTTTTT. Its translation is CASSQDRDGGNEKLFF.

This chain connects TRBV7-6 to TRBJ1-6, with TRBD1 matching over 9 bases. CDR3 length: 16 amino acids. Germline values: CDR1 SGHVS, CDR2 FNYEAQ. V gave up 4 bases and J gave up 6 bases; unmatched junction bases: 7. The CDR3: CASSSYRDRVNSPLHF. The CDR3 nucleotides read TGTGCCAGCAGCTCGTACCGGGACAGGGTTAATTCACCCCTCCACTTT.

The rearrangement uses TRBV27 and TRBJ2-1, with 8 bases matching TRBD2. The J segment lost 3 bases and the V segment lost 4 bases, leaving 11 bases of the junction unmatched. Germline V gives CDR1 MNHEY, CDR2 SMNVEV (reference sequence). The CDR3 runs to 17 residues. Here the CDR3 DNA reads TGTGCCAGCAGTTGGTACGGCGGGACTAGACTCTACAATGAGCAGTTCTTC. Residues: CASSWYGGTRLYNEQFF.

V gene TRBV6-2 or TRBV6-3 combines with J gene TRBJ2-1; a weak D match, TRBD2 (6 bases). Trimming took off 2 bases at V and 9 bases at J, with 8 bases between the two ends. CDR1 and CDR2 (germline): MNHEY, SVGEGT. The CDR3 covers 12 residues. This CDR3 is CASSYMGGEQFF. The CDR3 coding sequence is TGTGCCAGCAGTTACATGGGGGGTGAGCAGTTCTTC.

The chain carries TRBV30 and TRBJ1-6, with TRBD1 matching 7 bases. This CDR3 is 19 amino acids long. V lost 3 bases, J lost 6 bases, and 20 bases stayed unmatched. Germline V gives CDR1 GTSNPN, CDR2 SVGIG (reference sequence). The CDR3 is CAWSLGLARTGVTNSPLHF. CDR3 in DNA: TGTGCCTGGAGCCTAGGGCTTGCCCGGACAGGAGTTACTAATTCACCCCTCCACTTT.

The chain combines TRBV11-2 with TRBJ2-2; D gene unclear. The CDR3 covers 13 residues. V was pared by 1 base and J by 7 bases, with 7 bases between. CDR1 and CDR2 from the germline V gene are SGHAT and FQNNGV. The DNA of the CDR3 is TGTGCCAGCAGCTTAGGAGAGGTCGGGGAGCTGTTTTTT. This codes for CASSLGEVGELFF.

The chain couples TRBV7-2 to TRBJ2-1, with D possibly matching TRBD1 (6 bases). Germline V gene lookup returns CDR1 SGHTA and CDR2 FQGNSA. The CDR3 contains 14 residues. V was pared by 5 bases and J by 6 bases, with 14 bases between. The CDR3 loop reads CASSQGRAVNEQFF. The CDR3 DNA is TGTGCCAGCAGCCAGGGGAGAGCGGTCAATGAGCAGTTCTTC.

The V gene is TRBV7-9, the J gene TRBJ1-2; D gene uncertain. The V and J ends lost 1 base and 3 bases respectively, with 9 bases between them. From germline, CDR1 is SEHNR and CDR2 FQNEAQ (reference sequence). CDR3 length: 14 amino acids. The CDR3 sequence: CASSLDEIYYGYTF. CDR3 sequence (DNA): TGTGCCAGCAGCTTAGACGAAATATACTATGGCTACACCTTC.

This chain uses TRBV28 with TRBJ1-6; D not certain. CDR1 and CDR2 from the germline V gene are MDHEN and SYDVKM. The CDR3 is 14 amino acids. The V end lost 3 bases, the J end lost 7 bases, and 10 bases lay between the germline ends. In DNA form, the CDR3 reads TGTGCCAGCAGTTTGGGAAGTGGCAATTCACCCCTCCACTTT. Its protein product is CASSLGSGNSPLHF.

The chain carries TRBV27 and TRBJ2-1; 10 bases fit TRBD2. The CDR3 contains 14 residues. Germline V CDR1 and CDR2: MNHEY, SMNVEV (reference sequence). V lost 2 bases, J lost 6 bases, and 1 base stayed unmatched. The CDR3 DNA sequence: TGTGCCAGCAGTTTACGGACTAGCGGCAATGAGCAGTTCTTC. Amino acids: CASSLRTSGNEQFF.

V gene TRBV2 combines with J gene TRBJ1-3; 8 nucleotides match TRBD1. Trimming at V came to 6 bases and at J to 3 bases, leaving 7 bases not matched to a gene. CDR1 is SNHLY, CDR2 FYNNEI, per germline. The CDR3 contains 15 residues. CDR3 nucleotide sequence: TGTGCCAGCAGCCGGACAGGGTCTTATGGAAACACCATATATTTT. This gives the protein CASSRTGSYGNTIYF.

This chain uses TRBV5-5 with TRBJ1-2, with 11 bases aligning to TRBD1. The CDR3 length is 17 residues. J gave up 4 bases and V 3 bases, and 11 bases lay outside the gene matches. CDR1 and CDR2 from the germline V gene are SGHKS and YYEKEE (reference sequence). CDR3 DNA: TGTGCCAGCAGCTCCATCGGACAGGGGGCACTGGGCTATGGCTACACCTTC. Residues: CASSSIGQGALGYGYTF.

In regard to this clone: The junction shows a germline mismatch at one end, possibly a read error. The V gene is TRBV28, the J gene TRBJ2-5; possibly TRBD1 or TRBD2 for D (5 bases each). The CDR3 spans 16 residues. Germline loops: CDR1 MDHEN, CDR2 SYDVKM. CDR3 nucleotide sequence: TGTGCCAGCAGTTCCCCGTATATCGGGGCAGAAGACACCCAGTACTTC. Translated: CASSSPYIGAEDTQYF.

This clone was found once. V is TRBV5-1 and J is TRBJ1-4, with D unresolved. The CDR3 extends over 13 amino acids. V was cut by 4 bases and J by 5 bases, with 9 bases left in between. Germline V CDR1 and CDR2: SGHRS, YFSETQ. The CDR3 protein is CASSAGGNEKLFF. CDR3 nucleotides: TGCGCCAGCAGCGCAGGTGGGAATGAAAAACTGTTTTTT.

The chain joins TRBV7-2 to TRBJ2-1; 7 bases fit TRBD2. V was pared by 1 base and J by 5 bases, with 11 bases of the junction left unmatched. CDR3 size: 17 residues. CDR1 and CDR2 (germline): SGHTA, FQGNSA. CDR3 in amino acids: CASSLVGGTIFDNEQFF. In DNA, the CDR3 is TGTGCCAGCAGCTTAGTAGGAGGGACTATCTTCGACAATGAGCAGTTCTTC.

This sequence joins TRBV7-3 and TRBJ2-2; D gene unclear. Germline CDR1 is SGHTA and CDR2 is FQGTGA. The CDR3 has 13 amino acids. V dropped 4 bases and J dropped 6 bases, with 9 bases sitting between them. The CDR3 bases are TGTGCCAGCAGCTCCGGCGACTCCGGGGAGCTGTTTTTT. Its protein product is CASSSGDSGELFF. Full variable domain (outside the CDR3, taken from reference TRBV7-3 and TRBJ2-2): GAGVSQTPSNKVTEKGKYVELRCDPISGHTALYWYRQSLGQGPEFLIYFQGTGAADDSGLPNDRFFAVRPEGSVSTLKIQRTERGDSAVYLCASSSGDSGELFFGEGSRLTVL.

The chain couples TRBV5-1 to TRBJ2-3; TRBD2 matches at 8 bases. The CDR3 consists of 15 residues. Germline V gene sequence: CDR1 SGHRS, CDR2 YFSETQ. The V segment lost 2 bases and the J segment 4 bases; nucleotides outside the gene matches: 6. Written as DNA, the CDR3 is TGCGCCAGCAGCTTCTCCGGGAGGGCCCCAGATACGCAGTATTTT. Translating gives CASSFSGRAPDTQYF. The whole variable domain, filled in from reference TRBV5-1 and TRBJ2-3, reads KAGVTQTPRYLIKTRGQQVTLSCSPISGHRSVSWYQQTPGQGLQFLFEYFSETQRNKGNFPGRFSGRQFSNSRSEMNVSTLELGDSALYLCASSFSGRAPDTQYFGPGTRLTVL.

The chain recombines TRBV6-5 with TRBJ2-1; 7 bases are a match to TRBD2. In germline, CDR1 is MNHEY, CDR2 SVGAGI. This CDR3 is 15 amino acids long. V shed 5 bases, J shed 7 bases, and the junction held 11 bases outside the gene matches. CDR3 coding DNA: TGTGCCAGCAGTAGTGGGCTAGCGGCCGGTAATGAGCAGTTCTTC. Translated, it gives CASSSGLAAGNEQFF.

The chain has TRBV6-5 and TRBJ2-7; no clear D. The length of the CDR3 is 13 residues. Trimming shortened V by 6 bases and J by 4 bases, and 13 bases separated the two germline ends. CDR1 and CDR2 (germline): MNHEY, SVGAGI. CDR3 DNA: TGTGCCAGCAGGAAAGGCGAGGTTTACGAGCAGTACTTC. Its protein is CASRKGEVYEQYF.

The rearrangement links TRBV2 to TRBJ1-6; perhaps TRBD1 as D (5 bases). Trimming stripped 7 bases from V and 7 bases from J, with 17 bases between. Germline CDR1 reads SNHLY; CDR2 reads FYNNEI. This CDR3 has 15 residues. The CDR3 region is CASTSGEGRNSPLHF. DNA for the CDR3: TGTGCCAGCACCAGTGGTGAGGGGCGGAATTCACCCCTCCACTTT. The full variable domain, its missing parts supplied by reference TRBV2 and TRBJ1-6, is EPEVTQTPSHQVTQMGQEVILRCVPISNHLYFYWYRQILGQKVEFLVSFYNNEISEKSEIFDDQFSVERPDGSNFTLKIRSTKLEDSAMYFCASTSGEGRNSPLHFGNGTRLTVT.

The chain uses TRBV19 and TRBJ2-1; 8 bases agree with TRBD1. The V gene's germline CDR1 is LNHDA and CDR2 SQIVND (reference sequence). The CDR3 has 15 residues. The J segment lost 0 bases and the V segment lost 7 bases, leaving 5 bases of the junction unmatched. The CDR3 reads CASTPGTGSYNEQFF. CDR3 DNA sequence: TGTGCCAGTACTCCCGGGACAGGCTCCTACAATGAGCAGTTCTTC.

This clone was counted a single time. The rearrangement links TRBV28 to TRBJ1-4; TRBD1 might be the D (6 bases). V was shortened by 2 bases and J by 8 bases, with 9 bases between the two germline ends. Germline values: CDR1 MDHEN, CDR2 SYDVKM. The CDR3 sequence is 13 residues long. The CDR3 sequence is CASSLTGSEKLFF. DNA for the CDR3: TGTGCCAGCAGTTTAACAGGGAGCGAAAAACTGTTTTTT.